Below are 3 T cell receptor beta chains sequenced from a single sample in a study of blood T cell repertoires in COVID-19. The table came from immunoSEQ multiplex PCR; TCRdb's copy has only in-frame clones and leaves some out. The sample lists around 300,000 clones, 86% occurring once. Sample: peripheral blood. All receptors come from a young woman with active or convalescent COVID-19.

This clone was recorded a few times. This rearrangement joins TRBV6-5 to TRBJ1-1; TRBD1 might be the D (5 bases). Germline values: CDR1 MNHEY, CDR2 SVGAGI. This CDR3 is 14 amino acids long. V was shortened by 6 bases and J by 4 bases, with 15 bases between the two germline ends. The CDR3, as DNA: TGTGCCAGCAGCCCCAGGGTAGTTCGCACTGAAGCTTTCTTT. Translated, it gives CASSPRVVRTEAFF.

The V and J genes are TRBV7-2 and TRBJ1-2; D is uncertain. The CDR3 is 16 residues long. V shed 5 bases and J shed 0 bases, with 16 bases lying between them. Germline V gives CDR1 SGHTA, CDR2 FQGNSA. The CDR3 is CASSEGRGRANYGYTF. The CDR3 DNA reads as TGTGCCAGCAGCGAAGGGCGGGGAAGAGCTAACTATGGCTACACCTTC.

V usage is TRBV19 and J usage is TRBJ2-7; D perhaps matches TRBD2 (5 bases). Trimming stripped 1 base from V and 7 bases from J, with 17 bases between. There are 15 residues in the CDR3. The V gene's germline CDR1 is LNHDA and CDR2 SQIVND (reference sequence). CDR3 region: CASSIGRIDGGEQYF. CDR3 DNA sequence: TGTGCCAGTAGTATAGGTCGGATAGATGGCGGGGAGCAGTACTTC.